These 32 T cell receptor beta chains were all obtained from the same sample, sequenced in a study of blood T cell repertoires in COVID-19. Some clones are missing from TCRdb's copy, which holds only in-frame ones; the method was immunoSEQ multiplex PCR. This table has about 300,000 clones, under 90% appearing once. The sequenced sample consisted of PBMCs or T cells enriched from blood (not recorded which). The receptors were gathered from a woman between 50 and 59 years old who had been exposed to COVID-19.

The V gene is TRBV20-1, the J gene TRBJ1-2; possibly TRBD1 for D (5 bases). Germline CDR1 DFQATT, CDR2 SNEGSKA (reference sequence). V was shortened by 3 bases and J by 2 bases, with 16 bases between the two germline ends. The CDR3 has 15 residues. This chain's CDR3 is CSASRTGDPNYGYTF. Written as DNA, the CDR3 is TGCAGTGCTAGTCGTACAGGCGATCCCAACTATGGCTACACCTTC.

The chain joins TRBV7-9 to TRBJ1-5; 7 nucleotides agree with TRBD1. This CDR3 has 16 amino acids. Germline assignment: CDR1 SEHNR and CDR2 FQNEAQ (reference sequence). The ends lost 5 bases at V and 1 base at J; junction bases unmatched: 8. In DNA, the CDR3 is TGTGCCAGCAGCCGCGGGACAGTTTTAAGCAATCAGCCCCAGCATTTT. It translates to CASSRGTVLSNQPQHF.

The chain couples TRBV6-5 to TRBJ1-2; 7 nucleotides line up with TRBD1. There are 13 residues in the CDR3. The germline V gene encodes CDR1 MNHEY and CDR2 SVGAGI. V shed 9 bases, J shed 2 bases, and the junction held 6 bases outside the gene matches. The CDR3 nucleotides are TGTGCCAGTATCGAAGGGGGCAACTATGGCTACACCTTC. Amino acids: CASIEGGNYGYTF.

This chain joins TRBV3-1 (or the pseudogene TRBV3-2) and TRBJ2-1; 7 nucleotides line up with TRBD1. CDR3 length: 15 residues. V shed 3 bases and J 3 bases; nucleotides not matched to a gene: 5. Germline V gene data show CDR1 as LGHDT and CDR2 as YNNKEL (reference sequence). CDR3 amino acids: CASSHKTGRYNEQFF. The DNA for the CDR3 is TGTGCCAGCAGCCACAAGACAGGGCGCTACAATGAGCAGTTCTTC.

This chain uses TRBV4-1 with TRBJ2-7; 10 bases are a match to TRBD2. The V segment lost 0 bases and the J segment 1 base; nucleotides outside the gene matches: 9. CDR3 length equals 18 residues. Germline values: CDR1 MGHRA, CDR2 YSYEKL. CDR3 in amino acids: CASSQETNLAGVSYEQYF. As DNA, the CDR3 is TGCGCCAGCAGCCAAGAGACGAACCTAGCGGGGGTTTCCTACGAGCAGTACTTC.

The rearrangement joins TRBV2 to TRBJ2-1; 15 bases fit TRBD2. The CDR3 sequence is 15 residues long. V dropped 4 bases and J dropped 9; count of bases not matched to a gene: 4. The germline gives CDR1 SNHLY, CDR2 FYNNEI. The CDR3 DNA is TGTGCCAGCAGTGGGACTAGCGGGGGGGTTGGTGAGCAGTTCTTC. The encoded protein is CASSGTSGGVGEQFF.

This clone has just one count. The chain has TRBV6-5 and TRBJ1-5, with TRBD1 as a possible D gene (5 bases). This CDR3 spans 15 amino acids. Trimming stripped 4 bases from V and 0 bases from J, with 10 bases between. Germline V CDR1 and CDR2: MNHEY, SVGAGI. The CDR3 DNA reads as TGTGCCAGCAGTTCTGGGGGGGATAGCAATCAGCCCCAGCATTTT. It translates to CASSSGGDSNQPQHF.

The table lists this clone with a count of one. The V gene is TRBV19, the J gene TRBJ1-1; D is perhaps TRBD1 (5 bases). V dropped 3 bases and J dropped 5 bases, with 13 bases sitting between them. Germline loops: CDR1 LNHDA, CDR2 SQIVND (reference sequence). This CDR3 region has 14 residues. The CDR3 reads CASSIGGTGTEAFF. CDR3 sequence (DNA): TGTGCCAGTAGTATCGGCGGGACGGGAACTGAAGCTTTCTTT.

This sequence joins TRBV5-8 and TRBJ2-7; maybe TRBD1 (5 bases). Looked up from germline, CDR1 is SGHTS and CDR2 is YDEGEE. The CDR3 sequence is 14 residues long. V gave up 3 bases and J gave up 2 bases, with 12 bases separating them. The CDR3 region has the DNA TGTGCCAGCAGCTGGACATTCGAGACCTACGAGCAGTACTTC. Amino acids: CASSWTFETYEQYF.

V and J are TRBV28 and TRBJ2-7; 7 bases fit TRBD2. V shed 6 bases, J shed 1 base, and the junction held 3 bases outside the gene matches. Germline CDR1 and CDR2: MDHEN and SYDVKM. The CDR3 runs to 13 residues. The CDR3: CASSWGGSYEQYF. CDR3 coding DNA: TGTGCCAGCAGCTGGGGGGGTTCCTACGAGCAGTACTTC.

In this sample, this clone turned up once. The rearrangement joins TRBV24-1 to TRBJ2-3, with TRBD1 matching over 12 bases. After removal of 9 bases from V and 5 bases from J, the junction contained 14 bases not matched to a gene. CDR1 KGHDR and CDR2 SFDVKD come from the germline V gene. The CDR3 is made up of 17 amino acids. The chain's CDR3 is CATADPPGQGAIDTQYF. CDR3 nucleotide sequence: TGTGCCACCGCTGACCCGCCGGGACAGGGGGCAATAGATACGCAGTATTTT.

This chain uses TRBV28 with TRBJ2-3, with 7 bases aligning to TRBD2. CDR3 length: 14 amino acids. CDR1 MDHEN and CDR2 SYDVKM come from the germline V gene. Germline trimming cut 7 bases from V and 0 bases from J; bases unmatched to any gene: 4. The CDR3 DNA is TGTGCCAGCACTGTGCGGGGGAGCACAGATACGCAGTATTTT. Translated, it gives CASTVRGSTDTQYF.

The V and J genes are TRBV5-1 and TRBJ2-3; D remains ambiguous. The CDR3 covers 13 residues. Trimming stripped 4 bases from V and 2 bases from J, with 8 bases between. Germline CDR1 SGHRS, CDR2 YFSETQ. Written as DNA, the CDR3 is TGCGCCAGCAGCCCCGAGAACACAGATACGCAGTATTTT. Translation: CASSPENTDTQYF.

DNA for the CDR3: TGTGCCAGCAGCTCCGGGACAGGTTGGGTTGAAGCTTTCTTT. Translating it yields CASSSGTGWVEAFF. The V call is TRBV5-5, the J call TRBJ1-1, with 8 bases that match TRBD1. CDR1 SGHKS and CDR2 YYEKEE come from the germline V gene (reference sequence). After removal of 3 bases from V and 7 bases from J, the junction contained 8 bases not matched to a gene. This CDR3 comprises 14 residues.

The chain combines TRBV18 with TRBJ1-1; D is uncertain. Germline assignment: CDR1 KGHSH and CDR2 LQKENI. Trimming stripped 3 bases from V and 1 base from J, with 6 bases between. CDR3 length: 13 amino acids. The CDR3 loop reads CASSPGRNTEAFF. For the CDR3, the DNA is TGTGCCAGCTCACCGGGCAGGAACACTGAAGCTTTCTTT.

V is TRBV10-3 and J is TRBJ2-1; the match to TRBD2 covers 7 bases. The CDR3 has 18 amino acids. Germline V gene lookup returns CDR1 ENHRY and CDR2 SYGVKD. V was pared by 1 base and J by 3 bases, with 12 bases of the junction left unmatched. The CDR3 protein is CAISELAGEGYYYNEQFF. The CDR3 region has the DNA TGTGCCATCAGTGAGTTAGCCGGGGAGGGGTACTACTACAATGAGCAGTTCTTC.

The chain uses TRBV2 and TRBJ1-2; a weak D match, TRBD1 (5 bases). V lost 2 bases and J lost 4, with 14 bases in between. This CDR3 contains 15 residues. CDR1 is SNHLY and CDR2 is FYNNEI in the germline V gene. CDR3 sequence reads: CASSEFPGNSYGYTF. CDR3 sequence (DNA): TGTGCCAGCAGTGAATTTCCAGGGAATAGCTATGGCTACACCTTC.

The rearrangement joins TRBV29-1 to TRBJ1-2, with D tentatively TRBD1 (6 bases). This CDR3 comprises 12 residues. The germline CDR1 and CDR2 sequences are SQVTM and ANQGSEA. V lost 6 bases and J 4 bases, leaving 12 bases between the germline ends. In DNA, the CDR3 is TGCAGCGTAACAACAGGGAGCTATGGCTACACCTTC. Residues: CSVTTGSYGYTF.

This CDR3 is CASSDSGVLGNQPQHF. The CDR3 DNA follows: TGTGCCAGCAGTGATTCCGGGGTATTAGGCAATCAGCCCCAGCATTTT. V gene TRBV6-1 combines with J gene TRBJ1-5; D remains ambiguous. CDR3 length: 16 residues. The germline V gene has CDR1 MNHNS and CDR2 SASEGT. Trimming removed 3 bases at V and 2 bases at J, with 14 bases between.

In its sample, this clone was seen a few times. The chain recombines TRBV28 with TRBJ2-7, with D possibly being TRBD1 (6 bases). The V gene lost 5 bases and the J gene lost 1 base, with 18 bases spanning the gap. The CDR3 has 16 amino acids. Germline V lookup: CDR1 MDHEN, CDR2 SYDVKM. The CDR3 DNA sequence: TGTGCCAGCAGTCCAGGTGGGGGCCTTTCGTCCTACGAGCAGTACTTC. The encoded protein is CASSPGGGLSSYEQYF.

As to this clone: This same CDR3 is encoded by further DNA sequences in the sample. The J gene is TRBJ1-5, the V gene TRBV3-1 (or the pseudogene TRBV3-2); D unresolved. V was shortened by 0 bases and J by 2 bases, with 8 bases between the two germline ends. Germline CDR1 and CDR2: LGHDT and YNNKEL (reference sequence). This CDR3 comprises 15 residues. Written as DNA, the CDR3 is TGTGCCAGCAGCCAAGAAGGTCAGGGCAATCAGCCCCAGCATTTT. Amino acids: CASSQEGQGNQPQHF.

The chain recombines TRBV3-1 (or the pseudogene TRBV3-2) with TRBJ1-3; 9 bases agree with TRBD1. Germline CDR1 is LGHDT and CDR2 is YNNKEL (reference sequence). Unmatched junction bases numbered 8, after V lost 0 bases and J lost 8 bases. The length of the CDR3 is 16 residues. This CDR3 reads CASSQDTGGWGDTIYF. DNA for the CDR3: TGTGCCAGCAGCCAAGATACAGGGGGCTGGGGAGACACCATATATTTT.

The chain uses TRBV28 and TRBJ1-6; tentative D call: TRBD1 (6 bases). CDR1 is MDHEN, CDR2 SYDVKM, per germline. Trimming left V 5 bases short and J 3 bases short, with 17 bases between. The CDR3 is 17 residues long. The CDR3 DNA sequence: TGTGCCAGCAGTCTGGTGGCAGGGGCGAACTATAATTCACCCCTCCACTTT. Its translation is CASSLVAGANYNSPLHF.

This chain links TRBV21-1 with TRBJ1-5; the table's D call, TRBD1, was not checked against the DNA. TRBV21-1 is noted as a pseudogene. This CDR3 is built from 16 residues. The CDR3 DNA sequence: TGTGCCAGCAGCCCCCAAATGGGACACGGAGTGAAGGCCCAGCATTTT. It yields the protein CASSPQMGHGVKAQHF.

The chain has TRBV21-1 and TRBJ2-7; the table gives TRBD2 as D, unverified against the DNA. TRBV21-1 corresponds to a pseudogene. This CDR3 has 16 amino acids. In DNA form, the CDR3 reads TGTGCCAGCAGCAAGGCCGGACTAGCGGACTCCTACGAGCAGTACTTC. Translation gives CASSKAGLADSYEQYF.

The chain couples TRBV29-1 to TRBJ1-1, with 11 bases identical to TRBD1. V lost 6 bases, J lost 4 bases, and 7 bases stayed unmatched. The CDR3 length is 14 residues. The V gene's germline CDR1 is SQVTM and CDR2 ANQGSEA. This CDR3 is CSVDGQGASTEAFF. For the CDR3, the DNA is TGCAGCGTAGACGGACAGGGGGCGAGCACTGAAGCTTTCTTT.

The V and J genes are TRBV9 and TRBJ2-1, with 8 nucleotides matching TRBD1. Losses at the gene ends were 0 bases for V and 2 bases for J; bases not matched to a gene: 4. CDR1 SGDLS and CDR2 YYNGEE come from the germline V gene. The CDR3 totals 16 residues. The CDR3 reads CASSVVAGGPYNEQFF. The CDR3 DNA is TGTGCCAGCAGCGTAGTGGCAGGGGGCCCCTACAATGAGCAGTTCTTC.

This chain connects TRBV10-3 to TRBJ1-1, with a tentative D call TRBD1 (5 bases). The germline gives CDR1 ENHRY, CDR2 SYGVKD. This CDR3 has 14 residues. V was clipped by 3 bases and J by 4 bases, with 12 bases between them. In nucleotides, the CDR3 is TGTGCCATCAGTGAAGGGGTGTCGGCCACTGAAGCTTTCTTT. Its protein product is CAISEGVSATEAFF.

This chain connects TRBV7-9 to TRBJ1-3; maybe TRBD1 (6 bases). Trimming shortened V by 3 bases and J by 3 bases, and 9 bases separated the two germline ends. The germline V gene encodes CDR1 SEHNR and CDR2 FQNEAQ (reference sequence). CDR3 size: 14 residues. The CDR3 sequence is CASSFTGSGNTIYF. The CDR3 nucleotides are TGTGCCAGCAGCTTTACAGGGAGTGGAAACACCATATATTTT.

The chain links TRBV6-5 to TRBJ2-7, with 12 bases lining up with TRBD1. The V gene's germline CDR1 is MNHEY and CDR2 SVGAGI. J lost 7 bases, V lost 0 bases, and 4 bases had no gene match. The CDR3 has 15 amino acids. The CDR3 spells CASSYSGQGAREQYF. In DNA, the CDR3 is TGTGCCAGCAGTTACTCGGGACAGGGGGCGCGTGAGCAGTACTTC.

For the CDR3, the DNA is TGTGCCAGCACCCCGGGACAGGGACTCAACACTGAAGCTTTCTTT. Translating gives CASTPGQGLNTEAFF. The V call is TRBV21-1, the J call TRBJ1-1; the D segment call TRBD1 is taken from the table without a DNA check. TRBV21-1 is a pseudogene locus. The CDR3 has 15 residues.

J is TRBJ1-1 and V is TRBV14; 8 bases agree with TRBD1. Germline loops: CDR1 SGHDN, CDR2 FVKESK. The trim removed 4 bases at V and 4 bases at J, leaving 17 bases unmatched. The CDR3 contains 18 residues. CDR3 sequence: CASSPRGTGNPGATEAFF. CDR3 DNA sequence: TGTGCCAGCAGCCCCAGGGGGACAGGCAATCCGGGGGCCACTGAAGCTTTCTTT. Together with reference TRBV14 and TRBJ1-1, the CDR3 gives the full variable domain: EAGVTQFPSHSVIEKGQTVTLRCDPISGHDNLYWYRRVMGKEIKFLLHFVKESKQDESGMPNNRFLAERTGGTYSTLKVQPAELEDSGVYFCASSPRGTGNPGATEAFFGQGTRLTVV.